This T cell receptor (beta chain) was profiled in a study of blood T cell repertoires in COVID-19. Study-level background: Whether acute or convalescent, the COVID-19 samples came from the United States, Italy and Spain. Sample material is recorded as cDNA or gDNA derived from T cells, B-cell-depleted T cells, or PBMCs.

Between the trimmed V and J ends, which lost 4 bases and 5 bases, there was a span of 11 bases. The CDR3 totals 13 residues. Per the germline V gene, CDR1 is LGHDT and CDR2 is YNNKEL (reference sequence). In the original workflow: Scientists estimated how many nucleated cells there were by amplifying reference gene primers. Measured with immunoSEQ multiplex PCR; TCRdb has only the in-frame clones, and not every one. V, J and clone size were drawn from that table, and D and trimming were deduced from the DNA. The data contain some 200,000 clones, approximately 83% of them singletons. This sequence originates from a human donor with acute or convalescent COVID-19. The donor label of this sample is uncertain. The sample comprised peripheral blood. The V call is TRBV3-1 (or the pseudogene TRBV3-2), the J call TRBJ1-1; tentative D call: TRBD1 (5 bases). CDR3 protein: CASSPRGGTEAFF. In DNA form, the CDR3 reads TGTGCCAGCAGCCCCCGGGGGGGTACTGAAGCTTTCTTT.